This T cell receptor (beta chain) was recovered during a study of T cells expressing NK-cell markers. Whole-study context: Serological testing identified seven of the eight sequenced donors as HCMV-seropositive and one as seronegative. Study-level findings and limits: Where a handful of donors were concerned, these clonotypes also led the CD3+CD56-NKG2C+ fraction.

Concerning this clonotype itself: As yet, its antigen is unknown.

Germline CDR1 GTSNPN, CDR2 SVGIG (reference sequence). This CDR3 comprises 11 residues. TCRdb re-analyzed the 5' RACE reads; it lists each CDR3 protein once, without DNA. Its table lists hundreds of thousands of distinct CDR3 sequences. The TCR originated in a woman between 18 and 75 years old in good health. The chain recombines TRBV30 with TRBJ2-5; TCRdb outputs TRBD1, but without DNA this stays unchecked. The sequenced material came from blood T cells: a sorted CD56 or NKG2C T cell subset, CD4+ or CD8+ T cells, or bulk PBMC T cells (not recorded which). This chain's CDR3 is CAWDRQETQYF.